The rows below give T cell receptor beta chains drawn from one sample of a study of blood T cell repertoires in COVID-19. Data came from immunoSEQ multiplex PCR; TCRdb stores just in-frame clones and leaves some out. In the table there are 200,000 to 250,000 clones, around nine tenths of which are singletons. The sequenced material came from peripheral blood. The origin of the receptors is a woman aged 55-70 years who had recovered from COVID-19. Both conserved end residues are part of each CDR3. The D gene is left open where the match is weak. The size entry is marked missing in some rows and otherwise reads once, few, many or a size class.

V: TRBV11-2
D: TRBD1
J: TRBJ1-1
size: NA
DNA: TGTGCCAGCAGCAGACAGGGCCCTGCTTTCTTT
CDR3: CASSRQGPAFF

V: TRBV5-1
D: TRBD2
J: TRBJ2-1
size: NA
DNA: TGCGCCAGCAGCTCCACGAGCGGGGGAGCGAACAATGAGCAGTTCTTC
CDR3: CASSSTSGGANNEQFF

V: TRBV29-1
D: TRBD1
J: TRBJ2-1
size: NA
DNA: TGCAGCGTCAGGACAGGGAGCTCCTACAATGAGCAGTTCTTC
CDR3: CSVRTGSSYNEQFF

V: TRBV27
D: NA
J: TRBJ1-2
size: NA
DNA: TGTGCCAGCAGCCGGGGGGCTTCGCAAAACTATGGCTACACCTTC
CDR3: CASSRGASQNYGYTF

V: TRBV6-1
D: NA
J: TRBJ1-5
size: few
DNA: TGTGCCAGCAGTGAGCCCCCGGGGGGCAATCAGCCCCAGCATTTT
CDR3: CASSEPPGGNQPQHF

V: TRBV19
D: NA
J: TRBJ2-2
size: NA
DNA: TGTGCCAGTAGTATAGATGCCAGGGTAACGGCGCGTGGCACCGGGGAGCTGTTTTTT
CDR3: CASSIDARVTARGTGELFF

V: TRBV5-1
D: NA
J: TRBJ2-1
size: NA
DNA: TGCGCCAGCAGCCCGGGAGACTCCTACAATGAGCAGTTCTTC
CDR3: CASSPGDSYNEQFF

V: TRBV3-1/TRBV3-2
D: NA
J: TRBJ2-3
size: NA
DNA: TGTGCCAGCAGCCAAGCCCGCGGGGATACGCAGTATTTT
CDR3: CASSQARGDTQYF

V: TRBV9
D: TRBD2
J: TRBJ2-7
size: NA
DNA: TGTGCCAGCAGCCCAACTAGCGGGGGCTCCTACGAGCAGTACTTC
CDR3: CASSPTSGGSYEQYF

V: TRBV9
D: NA
J: TRBJ2-7
size: NA
DNA: TGTGCCAGCAACCTCCAAGGGGGTTCCTACGAGCAGTACTTC
CDR3: CASNLQGGSYEQYF

V: TRBV6-5
D: NA
J: TRBJ1-5
size: once
DNA: TGTGCCAGCACCGGAGCCGCCAATCAGCCCCAGCATTTT
CDR3: CASTGAANQPQHF

V: TRBV7-9
D: TRBD1
J: TRBJ1-5
size: NA
DNA: TGTGCCAGCAGCCAAGGGGGCGGCAATCAGCCCCAGCATTTT
CDR3: CASSQGGGNQPQHF

V: TRBV4-2
D: TRBD2
J: TRBJ2-3
size: NA
DNA: TGTGCCAGCAGCCAAGAGAATAGCGGGGGGGCAGATACGCAGTATTTT
CDR3: CASSQENSGGADTQYF

V: TRBV5-6
D: TRBD1
J: TRBJ2-3
size: NA
DNA: TGTGCCAGCAGCTCGAATGACAGGGGTCGGTGGAATACGCAGTATTTT
CDR3: CASSSNDRGRWNTQYF

V: TRBV4-3
D: NA
J: TRBJ2-1
size: NA
DNA: TGCGCCAGCAGCCACGCCCAAGGGCGGGGCGGGAATGAGCAGTTCTTC
CDR3: CASSHAQGRGGNEQFF

V: TRBV5-1
D: TRBD1
J: TRBJ1-1
size: once
DNA: TGCGCCAGCAGCTTGGGACAGGGATTGGGCACTGAAGCTTTCTTT
CDR3: CASSLGQGLGTEAFF

V: TRBV5-4
D: TRBD2
J: TRBJ2-7
size: once
DNA: TGTGCCAGCAGCTTATCTGGGACTACCGACGAGCAGTACTTC
CDR3: CASSLSGTTDEQYF

V: TRBV5-1
D: NA
J: TRBJ1-1
size: NA
DNA: TGCGCCAGCAGCTTGGCCGTTGACACTGAAGCTTTCTTT
CDR3: CASSLAVDTEAFF

V: TRBV4-1
D: NA
J: TRBJ1-3
size: few
DNA: TGCGCCAGCAGCCAAGTCTCCCAGGGCAGTACGGAAAACACCATATATTTT
CDR3: CASSQVSQGSTENTIYF

V: TRBV19
D: NA
J: TRBJ2-7
size: NA
DNA: TGTGCCAGTAGTAAAGGGACACCAAATCGAGACGTCTCCTACGAGCAGTACTTC
CDR3: CASSKGTPNRDVSYEQYF

V: TRBV12-5
D: TRBD1
J: TRBJ2-7
size: NA
DNA: TGTGCTAGTGATCAGCATCAGGACAGGGGCGAGCAGTACTTC
CDR3: CASDQHQDRGEQYF

V: TRBV7-2
D: NA
J: TRBJ2-2
size: NA
DNA: TGTGCCAGCCCCTGGGGCCCCGGCACCGGGGAGCTGTTTTTT
CDR3: CASPWGPGTGELFF

V: TRBV10-3
D: NA
J: TRBJ1-1
size: NA
DNA: TGTGCCATCAGTGTAGCGGATAGGACTGAAGCTTTCTTT
CDR3: CAISVADRTEAFF

V: TRBV19
D: TRBD1
J: TRBJ1-5
size: NA
DNA: TGTGCCACCGAAGACAGGGCTAGCAATCAGCCCCAGCATTTT
CDR3: CATEDRASNQPQHF

V: TRBV6-2/TRBV6-3
D: TRBD2
J: TRBJ2-7
size: NA
DNA: TGTGCCAGCAGTCAGGGCCGGGGACTACAGAACTACGAGCAGTACTTC
CDR3: CASSQGRGLQNYEQYF

V: TRBV7-3
D: TRBD1
J: TRBJ1-4
size: NA
DNA: TGTGCCAGCAGCTTAACAGGGGGCCGGACCGAAAAACTGTTTTTT
CDR3: CASSLTGGRTEKLFF

V: TRBV19
D: TRBD2
J: TRBJ2-1
size: NA
DNA: TGTGCCAGTAGCGAGCGGGGGGGCGCATACAATGAGCAGTTCTTC
CDR3: CASSERGGAYNEQFF

V: TRBV2
D: TRBD1
J: TRBJ2-7
size: NA
DNA: TGTGCCAGCTGGGACAGGGACCGCGAGCAGTACTTC
CDR3: CASWDRDREQYF

V: TRBV27
D: NA
J: TRBJ2-1
size: NA
DNA: TGTGCCAGCAGTTCAGCGGTCCCTGAGGGAACCTTCTACAATGAGCAGTTCTTC
CDR3: CASSSAVPEGTFYNEQFF

V: TRBV9
D: NA
J: TRBJ2-3
size: NA
DNA: TGTGCCAGCAGCTTAAGGGGAATCACAGATACGCAGTATTTT
CDR3: CASSLRGITDTQYF

V: TRBV6-2/TRBV6-3
D: NA
J: TRBJ2-7
size: once
DNA: TGTGCCAGCAGTAGGCCCGGGACTCGCACCTACGAGCAGTACTTC
CDR3: CASSRPGTRTYEQYF

V: TRBV5-5
D: NA
J: TRBJ1-2
size: NA
DNA: TGTGCCAGCAGCTTGAACAGGGAATATGGCTACACCTTC
CDR3: CASSLNREYGYTF